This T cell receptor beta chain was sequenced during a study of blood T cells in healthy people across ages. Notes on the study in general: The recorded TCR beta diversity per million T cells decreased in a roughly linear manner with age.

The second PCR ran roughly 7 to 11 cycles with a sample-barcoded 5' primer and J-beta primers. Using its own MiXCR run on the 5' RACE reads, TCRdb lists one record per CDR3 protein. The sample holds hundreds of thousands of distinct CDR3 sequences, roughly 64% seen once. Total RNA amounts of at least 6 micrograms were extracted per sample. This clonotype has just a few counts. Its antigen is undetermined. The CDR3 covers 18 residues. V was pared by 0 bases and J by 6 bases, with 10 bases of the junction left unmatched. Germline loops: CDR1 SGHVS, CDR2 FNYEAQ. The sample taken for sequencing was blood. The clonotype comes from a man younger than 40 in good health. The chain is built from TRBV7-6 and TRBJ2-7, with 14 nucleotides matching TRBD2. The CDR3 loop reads CASSLAGLAGAGGCEQYF. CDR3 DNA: TGTGCCAGCAGCTTAGCGGGACTAGCGGGAGCAGGGGGTTGCGAGCAGTACTTC. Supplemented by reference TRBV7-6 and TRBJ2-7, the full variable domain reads GAGVSQSPRYKVTKRGQDVALRCDPISGHVSLYWYRQALGQGPEFLTYFNYEAQQDKSGLPNDRFSAERPEGSISTLTIQRTEQRDSAMYRCASSLAGLAGAGGCEQYFGPGTRLTVT.